The TCR beta chain under discussion was sequenced for a study of CD8 T cells in ankylosing spondylitis. Study-wide results and limits: Disease-linked clones bore a CD8+ phenotype and were relatively rare in peripheral blood. The study identified a TCR beta motif of several highly homologous variants that appeared characteristic of ankylosing spondylitis blood. Matched ankylosing spondylitis synovial fluid reportedly contained a significantly enriched population of disease-linked clones.

There are 16 residues in the CDR3. Trimming cost V 1 base and J 3 bases, with 17 bases left between them. From germline, CDR1 is DFQATT and CDR2 SNEGSKA (reference sequence). The authors made TCR beta libraries by quantitative 5'-RACE with molecular barcodes. TCRdb ran MiXCR on the 5' RACE reads and lists one entry per CDR3 protein. Of 200,000 to 250,000 distinct CDR3 sequences listed, over 9.5% are singletons. This clonotype was seen ten or more times. Its antigen remains unknown. Sequenced input: blood, either unsorted or a sorted T cell fraction (not recorded which). This chain connects TRBV20-1 to TRBJ2-3, with D unresolved. The origin of this receptor is a male donor with ankylosing spondylitis or in good health (not recorded which). The CDR3 DNA reads TGCAGTGCTAGAGTTCGGCTCGGCGCCGTTACAGATACGCAGTATTTT. Its translation is CSARVRLGAVTDTQYF.